Below, 31 T cell receptor beta chains from the same sample are listed, as sequenced in a study of Tregs in tolerant kidney transplant recipients. Produced via immunoSEQ multiplex PCR; TCRdb's table is partial and in-frame only. The table shows tens of thousands of clones, with 93% occurring only once. Sequenced material: CD4+ T cells from blood, taken before the transplant. These receptors were collected from a human donor who received a combined kidney and bone marrow transplant.

This chain joins TRBV19 and TRBJ2-3, with TRBD2 as a possible D gene (6 bases). Germline CDR1 reads LNHDA; CDR2 reads SQIVND (reference sequence). V lost 7 bases and J 5 bases, leaving 16 bases between the germline ends. The CDR3 length is 14 residues. Here the CDR3 reads CASTGGALGDTQYF. CDR3 coding DNA: TGTGCCAGTACAGGAGGGGCGTTGGGAGATACGCAGTATTTT.

J is TRBJ2-2 and V is TRBV5-4; 7 bases agree with TRBD1. Germline-derived CDR1 and CDR2 are SGHNT and YYREEE (reference sequence). CDR3 size: 14 residues. V shed 3 bases, J shed 4 bases, and the junction held 3 bases outside the gene matches. The CDR3 DNA is TGTGCCAGCAGCTCCGGGACAGTCACCGGGGAGCTGTTTTTT. It translates to CASSSGTVTGELFF.

The genes are TRBV5-6 and TRBJ2-1; 9 nucleotides agree with TRBD2. The CDR3 has 16 amino acids. V dropped 4 bases and J dropped 7; count of bases not matched to a gene: 12. Germline loops: CDR1 SGHDT, CDR2 YYEEEE. CDR3 nucleotides: TGTGCCAGCAGCCCCATTGGGAGCGGGGGGCCAAATGAGCAGTTCTTC. Protein product: CASSPIGSGGPNEQFF.

The CDR3 DNA reads TGTGCCAGCAGCCCAGTTCGGGGTACAGAGACCCAGTACTTC. Its translation: CASSPVRGTETQYF. The rearrangement links TRBV5-4 to TRBJ2-5; tentative D call: TRBD2 (5 bases). This CDR3 has 14 amino acids. Germline V gene data show CDR1 as SGHNT and CDR2 as YYREEE (reference sequence). Trimming took 4 bases from V and 4 from J, leaving 14 bases between them. The full variable domain, its missing parts supplied by reference TRBV5-4 and TRBJ2-5, is ETGVTQSPTHLIKTRGQQVTLRCSSQSGHNTVSWYQQALGQGPQFIFQYYREEENGRGNFPPRFSGLQFPNYSSELNVNALELDDSALYLCASSPVRGTETQYFGPGTRLLVL.

The chain combines TRBV7-7 with TRBJ2-2; a weak D match, TRBD2 (6 bases). CDR1 and CDR2 (germline): SSHAT, FNYEAQ (reference sequence). V lost 0 bases and J lost 8, with 13 bases in between. This CDR3 region has 15 residues. CDR3: CASSLAGASGGELFF. DNA for the CDR3: TGTGCCAGCAGCTTAGCGGGAGCGAGCGGGGGGGAGCTGTTTTTT.

This chain connects TRBV6-5 to TRBJ2-2; D may be TRBD1 (6 bases). Trimming took 4 bases from V and 4 from J, leaving 13 bases between them. This CDR3 has 15 residues. The germline V gene has CDR1 MNHEY and CDR2 SVGAGI. The CDR3 nucleotides are TGTGCCAGCAGTTCCACAGGGTATAGCACCGGGGAGCTGTTTTTT. Residues: CASSSTGYSTGELFF.

The V gene is TRBV13, the J gene TRBJ2-1, with a tentative D call TRBD2 (6 bases). This CDR3 comprises 13 residues. The V end lost 6 bases, the J end lost 8 bases, and 14 bases lay between the germline ends. Germline V gene sequence: CDR1 PRHDT, CDR2 FYEKMQ (reference sequence). The CDR3: CASRSRGIYEQFF. The CDR3 DNA is TGTGCCAGCAGGTCTCGGGGGATTTATGAGCAGTTCTTC.

V usage is TRBV7-8 and J usage is TRBJ1-2; 9 nucleotides match TRBD1. The CDR3 sequence is 15 residues long. V lost 4 bases, J lost 2 bases, and 5 bases stayed unmatched. Germline loops: CDR1 SGHVS, CDR2 FQNEAQ. The CDR3: CASSSWTGENYGYTF. For the CDR3, the DNA is TGTGCCAGCAGCTCCTGGACAGGGGAAAACTATGGCTACACCTTC.

The J gene is TRBJ2-1, the V gene TRBV18, with D unresolved. V was clipped by 0 bases and J by 5 bases, with 8 bases between them. In germline, CDR1 is KGHSH, CDR2 LQKENI. The CDR3 has 14 residues. The CDR3: CASSPPSNDNEQFF. Written as DNA, the CDR3 is TGTGCCAGCTCACCACCGTCTAACGACAATGAGCAGTTCTTC.

The chain recombines TRBV9 with TRBJ1-4, with D unclear. Germline CDR1 SGDLS, CDR2 YYNGEE. This CDR3 contains 15 residues. V dropped 0 bases and J dropped 0 bases, with 6 bases sitting between them. Here the CDR3 DNA reads TGTGCCAGCAGCGTAGCGAGGGCAACTAATGAAAAACTGTTTTTT. The encoded protein is CASSVARATNEKLFF. Complete variable domain (other parts from reference TRBV9 and TRBJ1-4): DSGVTQTPKHLITATGQRVTLRCSPRSGDLSVYWYQQSLDQGLQFLIQYYNGEERAKGNILERFSAQQFPDLHSELNLSSLELGDSALYFCASSVARATNEKLFFGSGTQLSVL.

The J gene is TRBJ1-4, the V gene TRBV7-2; 8 nucleotides line up with TRBD1. V lost 1 base, J lost 7 bases, and 8 bases stayed unmatched. The CDR3 length is 16 residues. Germline V lookup: CDR1 SGHTA, CDR2 FQGNSA. The CDR3 loop is CASSLDRQGTGEKLFF. CDR3 DNA: TGTGCCAGCAGCTTAGACCGACAGGGGACAGGTGAAAAACTGTTTTTT.

Comment on this clone: The junction and the germline gene differ at one end; a read error may be behind it. Other DNA sequences in the sample encode the same CDR3. The chain is built from TRBV5-1 and TRBJ2-5; possibly TRBD1 for D (6 bases). Germline assignment: CDR1 SGHRS and CDR2 YFSETQ. The CDR3 covers 15 residues. The CDR3 sequence: CASSYYTGKEETQYF. CDR3 nucleotide sequence: TGCGCCAGTAGCTATTACACAGGGAAGGAAGAGACCCAGTACTTC.

This chain links TRBV19 with TRBJ2-7; TRBD2 aligns across 9 bases. Germline CDR1 is LNHDA and CDR2 is SQIVND (reference sequence). This CDR3 region has 14 residues. J gave up 3 bases and V 3 bases, and 3 bases lay outside the gene matches. CDR3 nucleotides: TGTGCCAGTAGTATCCGGACTAGCGTCTACGAGCAGTACTTC. It codes for CASSIRTSVYEQYF. Using reference TRBV19 and TRBJ2-7 for the parts outside the CDR3, the full variable domain is DGGITQSPKYLFRKEGQNVTLSCEQNLNHDAMYWYRQDPGQGLRLIYYSQIVNDFQKGDIAEGYSVSREKKESFPLTVTSAQKNPTAFYLCASSIRTSVYEQYFGPGTRLTVT.

This chain joins TRBV9 and TRBJ2-2, with D tentatively TRBD2 (6 bases). V was clipped by 3 bases and J by 7 bases, with 10 bases between them. Germline CDR1 is SGDLS and CDR2 is YYNGEE. This CDR3 has 13 residues. The CDR3 DNA sequence: TGTGCCAGCAGCGAGGGGCGGGGCGGGGAGCTGTTTTTT. Translated: CASSEGRGGELFF. The whole variable domain, remainder taken from reference TRBV9 and TRBJ2-2, is DSGVTQTPKHLITATGQRVTLRCSPRSGDLSVYWYQQSLDQGLQFLIQYYNGEERAKGNILERFSAQQFPDLHSELNLSSLELGDSALYFCASSEGRGGELFFGEGSRLTVL.

The rearrangement uses TRBV10-3 and TRBJ2-7; the match to TRBD1 covers 7 bases. This CDR3 has 14 residues. Germline assignment: CDR1 ENHRY and CDR2 SYGVKD. The V gene end was trimmed by 0 bases and the J gene end by 3 bases; junction bases not matched to a gene: 2. The CDR3 here is CAISESTGIYEQYF. CDR3 DNA: TGTGCCATCAGTGAGTCGACAGGGATCTACGAGCAGTACTTC.

The genes are TRBV4-3 and TRBJ1-2; a weak D match, TRBD1 (6 bases). The CDR3 loop spans 16 amino acids. Trimming shortened V by 0 bases and J by 4 bases, and 15 bases separated the two germline ends. Per germline, CDR1 LGHNA and CDR2 YSLEER. CDR3 residues: CASSQEWQGGGYGYTF. CDR3 nucleotides: TGCGCCAGCAGCCAAGAGTGGCAAGGGGGTGGCTATGGCTACACCTTC.

The chain couples TRBV7-2 to TRBJ1-2; D gene uncertain. Per the germline V gene, CDR1 is SGHTA and CDR2 is FQGNSA. Trimming removed 2 bases from V and 7 bases from J, with 17 bases in between. This CDR3 has 15 residues. CDR3 protein: CASSLTGRAGGGYTF. The CDR3 nucleotides read TGTGCCAGCAGCTTAACCGGACGGGCGGGCGGTGGCTACACCTTC.

The rearrangement joins TRBV14 to TRBJ2-1; the match to TRBD2 covers 14 bases. The trim removed 6 bases at V and 2 bases at J, leaving 15 bases unmatched. The CDR3 is made up of 20 amino acids. Germline CDR1 and CDR2: SGHDN and FVKESK. CDR3 nucleotides: TGTGCCAGCAGTTTTAGCCTTGGGACTAGCGGGGGTGTCGCCTACAATGAGCAGTTCTTC. Protein sequence: CASSFSLGTSGGVAYNEQFF. The full variable domain, with the rest looked up from reference TRBV14 and TRBJ2-1, is EAGVTQFPSHSVIEKGQTVTLRCDPISGHDNLYWYRRVMGKEIKFLLHFVKESKQDESGMPNNRFLAERTGGTYSTLKVQPAELEDSGVYFCASSFSLGTSGGVAYNEQFFGPGTRLTVL.

J is TRBJ1-6 and V is TRBV6-1, with D maybe TRBD1 (6 bases). V was pared by 6 bases and J by 4 bases, with 10 bases between. The CDR3 has 14 amino acids. Germline CDR1 MNHNS, CDR2 SASEGT. Here the CDR3 reads CASSWTDYNSPLHF. Written as DNA, the CDR3 is TGTGCCAGCAGCTGGACAGATTATAATTCACCCCTCCACTTT.

V usage is TRBV7-8 and J usage is TRBJ1-2, with 10 nucleotides matching TRBD1. CDR3 length: 16 residues. The germline gives CDR1 SGHVS, CDR2 FQNEAQ. Germline trimming cut 1 base from V and 2 bases from J; bases unmatched to any gene: 4. The CDR3 sequence: CASSLVPGQGNYGYTF. The CDR3 DNA reads TGTGCCAGCAGCTTAGTTCCGGGACAGGGGAACTATGGCTACACCTTC.

This rearrangement joins TRBV7-6 to TRBJ2-5; a possible D gene is TRBD1 (6 bases). Trimming cost V 2 bases and J 0 bases, with 13 bases left between them. Looked up from germline, CDR1 is SGHVS and CDR2 is FNYEAQ. The CDR3 totals 16 residues. CDR3: CASSLYAQGHQETQYF. In DNA, the CDR3 is TGTGCCAGCAGCTTATATGCACAGGGCCACCAAGAGACCCAGTACTTC.

This clone appeared a single time. The chain combines TRBV25-1 with TRBJ1-6, with a weak D call TRBD1 (5 bases). Germline CDR1 is MGHDK and CDR2 is SYGVNS. The germline V and J ends were trimmed by 2 bases and 10 bases, with 15 bases remaining between them. CDR3 length: 15 residues. This CDR3 reads CASSEGVRGDSPLHF. CDR3 nucleotide sequence: TGTGCCAGCAGTGAAGGGGTCCGGGGGGACTCACCCCTCCACTTT.

J is TRBJ2-1 and V is TRBV30, with D perhaps matching TRBD1 (6 bases). This CDR3 is built from 13 residues. Germline V gene lookup returns CDR1 GTSNPN and CDR2 SVGIG (reference sequence). Trimming stripped 3 bases from V and 6 bases from J, with 12 bases between. Written as DNA, the CDR3 is TGTGCCTGGAGGTGGGCAGGGGTCAATGAGCAGTTCTTC. Protein sequence: CAWRWAGVNEQFF.

This sequence joins TRBV25-1 and TRBJ2-3; the match to TRBD2 covers 11 bases. The CDR3 spans 16 residues. V lost 4 bases and J lost 1; bases outside the gene matches: 4. Germline V CDR1 and CDR2: MGHDK, SYGVNS. CDR3: CASSASGGQGTDTQYF. As DNA, the CDR3 is TGTGCCAGCAGTGCTAGCGGGGGGCAGGGCACAGATACGCAGTATTTT.

The J gene is TRBJ2-1, the V gene TRBV5-4; 8 positions agree with TRBD2. The CDR3 is made up of 15 amino acids. The V and J ends lost 5 bases and 7 bases, in that order; junction bases with no gene match: 11. Germline V CDR1 and CDR2: SGHNT, YYREEE (reference sequence). CDR3 coding DNA: TGTGCCAGCAGTCCGCCGGGACTAGTGGTGAATGAGCAGTTCTTC. Translation gives CASSPPGLVVNEQFF.

This clone was recorded once. The chain carries TRBV5-1 and TRBJ2-1, with no clear D. Germline loops: CDR1 SGHRS, CDR2 YFSETQ. This CDR3 contains 13 residues. The V end was cut by 0 bases, the J end by 4 bases, with 5 bases between. The CDR3 spells CASSLDSYNEQFF. The CDR3 DNA sequence: TGCGCCAGCAGCTTGGACAGTTACAATGAGCAGTTCTTC.

This clone was picked up a small number of times. V and J are TRBV2 and TRBJ2-1, with TRBD2 identical over 10 bases. The trim removed 4 bases at V and 4 bases at J, leaving 7 bases unmatched. Germline CDR1 SNHLY, CDR2 FYNNEI. The CDR3 is 16 residues long. This CDR3 is CASSARTSGLYNEQFF. The CDR3 DNA is TGTGCCAGCAGTGCAAGGACTAGCGGATTATACAATGAGCAGTTCTTC.

This clone is a singleton in its sample. The V call is TRBV9, the J call TRBJ1-5; 8 nucleotides line up with TRBD1. Germline lookup yields CDR1 SGDLS and CDR2 YYNGEE. Trimming at V came to 3 bases and at J to 1 base, leaving 0 bases not matched to a gene. The CDR3 is 14 residues long. CDR3 residues: CASSGQGSNQPQHF. In DNA form, the CDR3 reads TGTGCCAGCAGCGGACAGGGGAGCAATCAGCCCCAGCATTTT.

The chain uses TRBV7-2 and TRBJ2-5, with TRBD2 matching over 7 bases. Germline trimming cut 6 bases from V and 1 base from J; bases unmatched to any gene: 5. There are 14 residues in the CDR3. CDR1 is SGHTA, CDR2 FQGNSA, per germline. CDR3 amino acids: CASSLLAPQETQYF. The CDR3, as DNA: TGTGCCAGCAGTCTACTAGCGCCCCAAGAGACCCAGTACTTC.

This chain connects TRBV5-6 to TRBJ2-1; maybe TRBD2 (6 bases). V lost 2 bases and J 6 bases, leaving 9 bases between the germline ends. The CDR3 runs to 13 residues. Germline CDR1 and CDR2: SGHDT and YYEEEE. This chain's CDR3 is CASSFETSNEQFF. Here the CDR3 DNA reads TGTGCCAGCAGCTTCGAGACTAGCAATGAGCAGTTCTTC.

The chain combines TRBV11-3 with TRBJ2-1, with 10 nucleotides matching TRBD2. V dropped 2 bases and J dropped 5; count of bases not matched to a gene: 3. CDR3 length equals 15 residues. Germline values: CDR1 SGHNT, CDR2 YENEEA. The CDR3 reads CASSLLAGDHNEQFF. The CDR3 DNA sequence: TGTGCCAGCAGCTTACTAGCGGGAGATCACAATGAGCAGTTCTTC.